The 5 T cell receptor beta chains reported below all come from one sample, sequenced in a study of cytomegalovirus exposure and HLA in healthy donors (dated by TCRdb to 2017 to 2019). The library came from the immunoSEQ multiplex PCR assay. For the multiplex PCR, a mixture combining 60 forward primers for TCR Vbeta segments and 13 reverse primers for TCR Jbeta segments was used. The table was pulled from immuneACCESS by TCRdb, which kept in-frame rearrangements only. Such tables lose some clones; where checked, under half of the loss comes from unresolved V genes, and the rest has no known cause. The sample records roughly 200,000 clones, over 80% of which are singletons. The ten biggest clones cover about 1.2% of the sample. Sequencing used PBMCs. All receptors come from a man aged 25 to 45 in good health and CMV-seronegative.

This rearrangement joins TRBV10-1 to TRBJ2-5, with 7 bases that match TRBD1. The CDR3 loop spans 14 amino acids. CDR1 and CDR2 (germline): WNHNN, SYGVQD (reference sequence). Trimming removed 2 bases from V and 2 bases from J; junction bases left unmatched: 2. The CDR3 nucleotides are TGCGCCAGCAGTGAGGGGGGACAGCAAGAGACCCAGTACTTC. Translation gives CASSEGGQQETQYF.

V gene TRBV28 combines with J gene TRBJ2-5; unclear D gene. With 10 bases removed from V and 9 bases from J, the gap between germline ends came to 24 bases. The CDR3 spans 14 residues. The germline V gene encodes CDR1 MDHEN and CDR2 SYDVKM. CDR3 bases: TGTGCCACCCTCCCCCGATCCGAGATTGAGGCCCAGTACTTC. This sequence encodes CATLPRSEIEAQYF. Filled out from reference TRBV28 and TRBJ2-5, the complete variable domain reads DVKVTQSSRYLVKRTGEKVFLECVQDMDHENMFWYRQDPGLGLRLIYFSYDVKMKEKGDIPEGYSVSREKKERFSLILESASTNQTSMYLCATLPRSEIEAQYFGPGTRLLVL.

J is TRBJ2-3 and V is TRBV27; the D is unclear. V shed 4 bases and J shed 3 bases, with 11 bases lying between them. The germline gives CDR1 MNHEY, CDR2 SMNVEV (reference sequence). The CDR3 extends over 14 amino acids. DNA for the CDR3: TGTGCCAGCAGTTCCCTAGGTGGAACAGATACGCAGTATTTT. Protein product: CASSSLGGTDTQYF.

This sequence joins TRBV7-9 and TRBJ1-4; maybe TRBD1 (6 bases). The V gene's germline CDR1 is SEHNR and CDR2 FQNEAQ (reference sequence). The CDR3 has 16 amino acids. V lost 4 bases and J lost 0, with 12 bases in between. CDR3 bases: TGTGCCAGCAGCTGGAGAGGGACATCAACTAATGAAAAACTGTTTTTT. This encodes CASSWRGTSTNEKLFF.

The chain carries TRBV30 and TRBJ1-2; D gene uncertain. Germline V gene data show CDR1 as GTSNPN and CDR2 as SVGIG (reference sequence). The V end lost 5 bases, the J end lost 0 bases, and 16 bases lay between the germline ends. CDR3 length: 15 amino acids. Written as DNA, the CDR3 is TGTGCCTGGGGCCCGATCTTGCCAGCTAACTATGGCTACACCTTC. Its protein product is CAWGPILPANYGYTF.